The 14 T cell receptor beta chains listed next were all sequenced from one sample in a study of OX40 agonist ivuxolimab in advanced cancers. Libraries were prepared by immunoSEQ multiplex PCR; TCRdb keeps only in-frame clonotypes and omits some of them. This table has over 95,000 clones, more than 85% appearing once. Here the sequenced sample was CD4+ or CD8+ T cells sorted from blood, taken in a trial of the OX40 agonist ivuxolimab. Receptors originate from an adult with an advanced solid tumor such as melanoma, head and neck, liver or kidney cancer.

This clone appeared a few times. The chain recombines TRBV9 with TRBJ2-1; D unclear. Per germline, CDR1 SGDLS and CDR2 YYNGEE. The CDR3 extends over 15 amino acids. Trimming removed 0 bases from V and 0 bases from J, with 7 bases in between. The CDR3 spells CASSVEPSSYNEQFF. CDR3 nucleotide sequence: TGTGCCAGCAGCGTAGAGCCCAGCTCCTACAATGAGCAGTTCTTC.

The genes are TRBV7-2 and TRBJ2-7, with 7 bases that match TRBD2. The CDR3 is 15 residues long. V trimming: 7 bases; J trimming: 2 bases; junction bases outside the gene matches: 11. The germline CDR1 and CDR2 sequences are SGHTA and FQGNSA. The CDR3 reads CASNPQGLAAYEQYF. The CDR3 coding sequence is TGTGCCAGCAACCCGCAAGGGCTAGCGGCCTACGAGCAGTACTTC.

The chain has TRBV30 and TRBJ1-2; D gene uncertain. CDR3 length equals 15 residues. Trimming cost V 2 bases and J 2 bases, with 15 bases left between them. Germline V gene data show CDR1 as GTSNPN and CDR2 as SVGIG (reference sequence). CDR3 bases: TGTGCCTGGAGTTCGGTGATGATTCCGAACTATGGCTACACCTTC. Translated, it gives CAWSSVMIPNYGYTF.

This chain uses TRBV4-1 with TRBJ1-2; weak D call: TRBD1 (5 bases). Germline V gene sequence: CDR1 MGHRA, CDR2 YSYEKL. Trimming removed 3 bases at V and 6 bases at J, with 14 bases between. This CDR3 spans 14 amino acids. DNA for the CDR3: TGCGCCAGCAGCCAGAGCAGGGCCGGGGATGGCTACACCTTC. Protein: CASSQSRAGDGYTF.

V is TRBV18 and J is TRBJ2-1, with TRBD2 identical over 12 bases. The V segment lost 2 bases and the J segment 6 bases; nucleotides outside the gene matches: 8. CDR1 is KGHSH, CDR2 LQKENI, per germline. This CDR3 is built from 17 residues. Written as DNA, the CDR3 is TGTGCCAGCTCACCAGGTCTAGCGGGAGGGCAGGGCAATGAGCAGTTCTTC. Encoded protein: CASSPGLAGGQGNEQFF.

The chain combines TRBV7-2 with TRBJ2-3; no definite D call. Trimming left V 4 bases short and J 12 bases short, with 8 bases between. This CDR3 has 10 residues. In germline, CDR1 is SGHTA, CDR2 FQGNSA. In DNA form, the CDR3 reads TGTGCCAGCAGCTCCGTCTCACAGTATTTT. This codes for CASSSVSQYF.

A few counts support this clone. The rearrangement joins TRBV28 to TRBJ2-7; either TRBD1 or TRBD2 may fit D (6 bases each). Germline V gene sequence: CDR1 MDHEN, CDR2 SYDVKM. V was shortened by 5 bases and J by 0 bases, with 17 bases between the two germline ends. The CDR3 runs to 16 residues. CDR3 amino acids: CASSQPRRGHSYEQYF. The CDR3 bases are TGTGCCAGCAGTCAACCCCGACGGGGGCACTCCTACGAGCAGTACTTC. Using reference TRBV28 and TRBJ2-7 for the parts outside the CDR3, the full variable domain is DVKVTQSSRYLVKRTGEKVFLECVQDMDHENMFWYRQDPGLGLRLIYFSYDVKMKEKGDIPEGYSVSREKKERFSLILESASTNQTSMYLCASSQPRRGHSYEQYFGPGTRLTVT.

The V and J genes are TRBV15 and TRBJ2-5; 9 positions match TRBD2. The germline V gene has CDR1 LNHNV and CDR2 YYDKDF (reference sequence). After removal of 0 bases from V and 5 bases from J, the junction contained 7 bases not matched to a gene. This CDR3 contains 16 residues. CDR3: CATSREPVAGAETQYF. As DNA, the CDR3 is TGTGCCACCAGCAGAGAGCCAGTAGCGGGGGCGGAGACCCAGTACTTC.

Only one count was recorded for this clone. The V and J genes are TRBV2 and TRBJ1-5; the match to TRBD1 covers 7 bases. The CDR3 totals 16 residues. Trimming removed 5 bases from V and 1 base from J; junction bases left unmatched: 8. CDR1 and CDR2 from the germline V gene are SNHLY and FYNNEI. The CDR3 DNA reads TGTGCCAGCAGTCGATCGACAGGGCCAAGCAATCAGCCCCAGCATTTT. Translation: CASSRSTGPSNQPQHF.

The chain is built from TRBV28 and TRBJ2-2, with D possibly being TRBD2 (6 bases). Germline V gene lookup returns CDR1 MDHEN and CDR2 SYDVKM. This CDR3 spans 15 amino acids. Trimming removed 7 bases from V and 10 bases from J, with 22 bases in between. The CDR3 sequence: CASTQGWTGVAELFF. DNA of the CDR3: TGTGCCAGCACCCAGGGCTGGACGGGGGTCGCGGAGCTGTTTTTT.

Notes on this clone: Within the sample, other DNA sequences also encode this same CDR3. The chain joins TRBV28 to TRBJ2-6; D gene unclear. The CDR3 extends over 13 amino acids. Germline CDR1 is MDHEN and CDR2 is SYDVKM. With 1 base removed from V and 2 bases from J, the gap between germline ends came to 0 bases. The CDR3 spells CASSLSGANVLTF. Written as DNA, the CDR3 is TGTGCCAGCAGTTTATCTGGGGCCAACGTCCTGACTTTC.

The chain couples TRBV5-1 to TRBJ2-7; D may be TRBD1 or TRBD2 (5 bases each). CDR3 length: 14 residues. The V end was cut by 4 bases, the J end by 1 base, with 12 bases between. CDR1 SGHRS and CDR2 YFSETQ come from the germline V gene. The chain's CDR3 is CASSGGTGSYEQYF. CDR3 nucleotide sequence: TGCGCCAGCAGCGGGGGAACGGGATCCTACGAGCAGTACTTC.

The table lists this clone with a count of one. The rearrangement joins TRBV29-1 to TRBJ2-7; D unresolved. Germline loops: CDR1 SQVTM, CDR2 ANQGSEA. The CDR3 is 11 residues long. The V gene lost 6 bases and the J gene lost 2 bases, with 8 bases spanning the gap. Here the CDR3 reads CSVAITYEQYF. The CDR3 DNA follows: TGCAGCGTCGCGATAACCTACGAGCAGTACTTC.

This chain uses TRBV5-5 with TRBJ2-1, with TRBD2 matching over 10 bases. V lost 1 base to trimming and J lost 7 bases; unmatched junction nucleotides: 5. This CDR3 has 15 amino acids. Germline assignment: CDR1 SGHKS and CDR2 YYEKEE (reference sequence). The CDR3 loop is CASSLTSGEPNEQFF. In DNA, the CDR3 is TGTGCCAGCAGCTTGACTAGCGGGGAACCGAATGAGCAGTTCTTC.